This T cell receptor beta chain was profiled in a study of tumor and adjacent non-tumor tissue in lung cancer. Findings of the study overall: TCR diversity was significantly greater in tumor than normal lung tissue.

Germline V CDR1 and CDR2: MNHEY, SVGAGI. Trimming cost V 5 bases and J 2 bases; bases outside gene matches: 12. The CDR3 has 17 residues. To note about this clonotype: The antigen remains unidentified.

The template was RNA from unsorted bulk tissue. The normal lung tissue was taken more than 3 cm from the tumor edge. Three rounds of nested PCR, following a modified ARM-PCR protocol, produced the TCRbeta library. TCRdb re-called the multiplex PCR reads through MiXCR, storing one row per CDR3 protein. The sample contains tens of thousands of distinct CDR3 sequences, under 80% of which appear only once. The sequenced sample consisted of distant non-tumor lung tissue. The sequence derives from a man aged 60 to 75 with non-small cell lung cancer. V is TRBV6-5 and J is TRBJ1-2, with TRBD1 matching 9 bases. The CDR3 DNA sequence: TGTGCCAGCAGTCGGACACTACTGACAGGGGGGAACTATGGCTACACCTTC. It yields the protein CASSRTLLTGGNYGYTF.